This entry is about one TCR beta chain. Antigen: not known. This sample is part of a study of cytomegalovirus exposure and HLA in healthy donors. Study-wide results and caveats: Likely technical artifact: a cluster of highly shared sequence variants. Researchers catalogued about 160 TCR beta chains as cytomegalovirus-associated. Accurate predictions that matched the HLA-A and HLA-B alleles of most subjects were reportedly made from TCR beta sequences. In vitro, a few CMV-associated chains proved specific for CMV antigens.

CDR3 size: 15 residues. V was cut by 4 bases and J by 4 bases, with 16 bases left in between. Per germline, CDR1 SEHNR and CDR2 FQNEAQ (reference sequence). The PCR contained 60 Vbeta and 13 Jbeta primers. Repertoires were generated with immunoSEQ multiplex PCR, while TCRdb's copy carries only in-frame clones and drops some. The top ten clones hold roughly 2.1% of a sample with about 130,000 clones, about 73% of them seen once. Input material: PBMCs. This chain uses TRBV7-9 with TRBJ1-2; D is possibly TRBD1 (6 bases). This TCR was sampled from a woman between 35 and 50 years old in good health and CMV-seropositive. CDR3 sequence reads: CASSSALQGFYGYTF. DNA for the CDR3: TGTGCCAGCAGCTCAGCCCTACAGGGTTTCTATGGCTACACCTTC.